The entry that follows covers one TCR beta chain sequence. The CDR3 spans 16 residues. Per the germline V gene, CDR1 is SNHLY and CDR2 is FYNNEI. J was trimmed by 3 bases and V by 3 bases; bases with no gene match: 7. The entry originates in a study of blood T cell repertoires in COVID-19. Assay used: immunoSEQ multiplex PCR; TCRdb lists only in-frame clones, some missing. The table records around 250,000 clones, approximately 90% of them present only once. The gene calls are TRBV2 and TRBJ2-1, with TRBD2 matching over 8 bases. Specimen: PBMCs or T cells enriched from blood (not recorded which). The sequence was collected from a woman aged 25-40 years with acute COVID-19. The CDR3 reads CASSDFGLAGYNEQFF. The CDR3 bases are TGTGCCAGCAGTGATTTTGGGCTAGCGGGCTACAATGAGCAGTTCTTC.